This TCR beta chain originates from a study of T cell responses to AZD1222 COVID-19 vaccine. Broader study findings: Donors were mostly white British, more females; clonal diversity possibly underestimated.

About this clone: Its antigen is still unknown.

Trimming took 10 bases from V and 0 from J, leaving 12 bases between them. CDR3 length equals 13 residues. Per germline, CDR1 SEHNR and CDR2 FQNEAQ (reference sequence). Only in-frame clones appear in the TCRdb table, and some are missing; sequencing was by immunoSEQ multiplex PCR. The sample includes 140,000 or so clones, roughly 89% of them seen just once. The sequence came from an adult who received the MenACWY meningococcal vaccine as a control. This chain links TRBV7-9 with TRBJ1-1; possible D gene TRBD1, 5 bases. The specimen comprised peripheral blood, sampled 28 days after the second dose of the MenACWY control vaccine. CDR3 sequence: CATGRGMNTEAFF. CDR3 in DNA: TGTGCCACGGGACGGGGAATGAACACTGAAGCTTTCTTT.